This T cell receptor beta chain was documented in a study of regulatory T cells in long-lasting Graves disease. Building the TCR beta libraries relied on iRepertoire HTBI primers, and CDR3 regions underwent Arm-PCR. Methods used by the authors: Segment identification across samples yielded 60 to 80 TRBV and some 13 TRBJ segments. Each CDR3 protein gets one entry after TCRdb re-called the multiplex PCR reads with MiXCR. The V and J calls shown here were made by TCRdb, not taken from the authors' results. The data hold 250,000 or so distinct CDR3 sequences, with approximately 20% observed a single time. The sample holds many counts of this clonotype. The antigen remains unidentified. CDR1 MNHEY and CDR2 SMNVEV come from the germline V gene (reference sequence). This CDR3 has 15 amino acids. V lost 0 bases, J lost 5 bases, and 13 bases lay in between. Overall study findings and caveats: Since the sample size was small, accuracy may have been reduced. Graves' patients with persistent disease showed TCR diversity lower than patients newly diagnosed.

Time point specified: newly diagnosed GD, antithyroid drugs for less than 3 months. PBMC-extracted RNA yielded the TCR library. These data are also associated with another study on T cells in Graves' hyperthyroidism and ophthalmopathy. Per that study: The model's output predicted ophthalmopathy at a median of around 7 months prior to onset.

The chain links TRBV27 to TRBJ1-2; D ambiguous. The TCR was taken from a woman aged 30 to 39 with Graves disease. Sequencing was performed on peripheral blood mononuclear cells (PBMCs), taken at new diagnosis, from a patient treated with antithyroid drugs. Here the CDR3 DNA reads TGTGCCAGCAGTTTATCGGTCGGTCGAATGTATGGCTACACCTTC. Its translation is CASSLSVGRMYGYTF.